This TCR beta chain was recovered during a study of blood T cell repertoires in COVID-19. Generated by immunoSEQ multiplex PCR, the TCRdb table keeps only in-frame clones and is missing some. The data show some 400,000 clones, 80% to 90% seen once. Per germline, CDR1 MGHDK and CDR2 SYGVNS. This CDR3 is 16 amino acids long. V was clipped by 5 bases and J by 6 bases; unmatched bases: 12. Everyone who took part was roughly 18 to 90 years old, and they came from about two dozen US areas. Participants were placed into cohorts based on the clinical history they reported. Cohort 3 donors counted as recovered after two negative PCRs, clearance, or resolved symptoms.

Sequencing was performed on PBMCs or T cells enriched from blood (not recorded which). This clonotype originated in a man younger than 40 who had recovered from COVID-19. This chain uses TRBV25-1 with TRBJ1-5, with 8 bases lining up with TRBD1. The DNA of the CDR3 is TGTGCCAGCAGTTACCCCAAACAGGGGGAAAGTCAGCCCCAGCATTTT. Protein product: CASSYPKQGESQPQHF.